This T cell receptor beta chain was identified during a study of cytomegalovirus exposure and HLA in healthy donors. Across the whole study: A previous analysis identified around 120 million unique TCR beta sequences derived from around 200 million T cells. HLA-typed donors were the source of about 85 million unique TCRs, which an early data release held. Study-level points and caveats: Previously analyzed data showed that most TCR beta V segments were productive at a frequency of about 87% or about 30%.

The PCR used 60 Vbeta and 13 Jbeta primers. Using immunoSEQ multiplex PCR, the repertoire was profiled, and TCRdb retains in-frame clones only, with some absent. The data hold 210,000 or so clones, with around 80% observed a single time. The length of the CDR3 is 12 residues. The V gene's germline CDR1 is SQVTM and CDR2 ANQGSEA. The V end lost 7 bases, the J end lost 2 bases, and 11 bases lay between the germline ends. This clone was seen once. Its target is unknown. Healthy bone marrow donors made up the donors. This rearrangement joins TRBV29-1 to TRBJ1-2; D perhaps matches TRBD1 (6 bases). Material for sequencing was PBMCs. This clonotype was obtained from a young man in good health and CMV-seronegative. The CDR3 DNA is TGCAGCGCCAGGGGACGGAACTATGGCTACACCTTC. The encoded protein is CSARGRNYGYTF.